The rows below give T cell receptor beta chains drawn from one sample of a study of T cells after yellow fever vaccination. One entry per CDR3 protein, called by TCRdb with MiXCR from the 5' RACE reads. The data hold some 250,000 distinct CDR3 sequences, with approximately 3.8% observed a single time. The material sequenced was PBMCs, taken 15 days after the yellow fever booster vaccination. All receptors derive from a man between 18 and 35 years old who received the YFV17D yellow fever vaccine. Each CDR3 is given with its conserved first and last residue. Fields, in order: D gene, clone size, V gene, J gene, CDR3 DNA, CDR3 protein. The D gene is left open where the match is weak. Where a row states a size, it is once, few, many or the class of an expanded clone; other rows omit it.

D gene: TRBD2
clone size: few
V gene: TRBV28
J gene: TRBJ2-1
CDR3 DNA: TGTGCCAGCACCCGCGGGGGGGCCAGGGGTTACAATGAGCAGTTCTTC
CDR3 protein: CASTRGGARGYNEQFF

D gene: TRBD2
clone size: many
V gene: TRBV7-2
J gene: TRBJ2-3
CDR3 DNA: TGTGCCAGCAGCTTCCCGACGACTAGCGCGAGCACAGATACGCAGTATTTT
CDR3 protein: CASSFPTTSASTDTQYF

D gene: TRBD2
clone size: many
V gene: TRBV7-2
J gene: TRBJ2-5
CDR3 DNA: TGTGCCAGCAGCTTAAGTCCTAGCGGGGGGGCTTTGAACTTC
CDR3 protein: CASSLSPSGGALNF

D gene: NA
clone size: many
V gene: TRBV20-1
J gene: TRBJ2-5
CDR3 DNA: TGCAGTGCTAATGGGCTTTCGACAGAGACCATTCAAGAGACCCAGTACTTC
CDR3 protein: CSANGLSTETIQETQYF

D gene: NA
clone size: few
V gene: TRBV5-1
J gene: TRBJ1-1
CDR3 DNA: TGCGCCAGCAGGACGGGCCTAGAGGCTTTCTTT
CDR3 protein: CASRTGLEAFF

D gene: NA
clone size: many
V gene: TRBV7-2
J gene: TRBJ2-5
CDR3 DNA: TGTGCCAGCAGCTTAGACACTGGGCTGAGGGAGACCCAGTACTTC
CDR3 protein: CASSLDTGLRETQYF

D gene: NA
clone size: many
V gene: TRBV7-6
J gene: TRBJ2-1
CDR3 DNA: TGTGCCAGCAGCCGGAATCGACAGGCCCTATTCTACAATGAGCAGTTCTTC
CDR3 protein: CASSRNRQALFYNEQFF

D gene: NA
clone size: many
V gene: TRBV29-1
J gene: TRBJ2-2
CDR3 DNA: TGCAGCGTTGGAGGGTTTGAAGGGTGGAGCGGGGAGCTGTTTTTT
CDR3 protein: CSVGGFEGWSGELFF

D gene: NA
clone size: many
V gene: TRBV5-1
J gene: TRBJ1-1
CDR3 DNA: TGCGCCAGCACCGTAGACGGAGCAAGGACGAACACTGAAGCTTTCTTT
CDR3 protein: CASTVDGARTNTEAFF

D gene: TRBD1
clone size: many
V gene: TRBV5-1
J gene: TRBJ1-1
CDR3 DNA: TGCGCCAGCAGCTCCGTCCGAGGGGGCTTGAACACTGAAGCTTTCTTT
CDR3 protein: CASSSVRGGLNTEAFF

D gene: NA
clone size: many
V gene: TRBV6-1
J gene: TRBJ1-2
CDR3 DNA: TGTGCCAGCAGTGACCGCGGCAGGGGTGGAGGCTACACCTTC
CDR3 protein: CASSDRGRGGGYTF

D gene: NA
clone size: many
V gene: TRBV7-9
J gene: TRBJ2-3
CDR3 DNA: TGTGCCAGCAGCTCCCCGACAGGTCTTGCAGATACGCAGTATTTT
CDR3 protein: CASSSPTGLADTQYF

D gene: NA
clone size: NA
V gene: TRBV18
J gene: TRBJ2-7
CDR3 DNA: TGTGCCAGCTCCTTCTCTAACGGGGATGACGAGCAGTACTTC
CDR3 protein: CASSFSNGDDEQYF

D gene: NA
clone size: many
V gene: TRBV4-2
J gene: TRBJ1-4
CDR3 DNA: TGTGCCAGCAGCACTCGGGGGTACGGGCCGCTGTCAGGTGAAAAACTGTTTTTT
CDR3 protein: CASSTRGYGPLSGEKLFF

D gene: TRBD2
clone size: many
V gene: TRBV15
J gene: TRBJ2-5
CDR3 DNA: TGTGCCACCAGCAGAGGCTCTAGCGGGGGCCTCGAGACCCAGTACTTC
CDR3 protein: CATSRGSSGGLETQYF

D gene: TRBD1
clone size: many
V gene: TRBV20-1
J gene: TRBJ1-2
CDR3 DNA: TGCAGTGCGGGACAGAGGCACTATGGCTACACCTTC
CDR3 protein: CSAGQRHYGYTF

D gene: NA
clone size: many
V gene: TRBV18
J gene: TRBJ2-4
CDR3 DNA: TGTGCCAGCTCACTACGGGACCCTGGGACCAAAAACATTCAGTACTTC
CDR3 protein: CASSLRDPGTKNIQYF

D gene: NA
clone size: many
V gene: TRBV11-2
J gene: TRBJ2-6
CDR3 DNA: TGTGCCAGCAGCTTTTGGGGCAGCTCCAACGTCCTGACTTTC
CDR3 protein: CASSFWGSSNVLTF

D gene: TRBD2
clone size: many
V gene: TRBV20-1
J gene: TRBJ2-5
CDR3 DNA: TGCAGTGCCGGATATCCGGGGGGTGTACGGGAGACCCAGTACTTC
CDR3 protein: CSAGYPGGVRETQYF

D gene: TRBD2
clone size: many
V gene: TRBV5-1
J gene: TRBJ2-1
CDR3 DNA: TGCGCCAGCAGCATAGGACTAGCGGGGTTCGATGAGCAGTTCTTC
CDR3 protein: CASSIGLAGFDEQFF